Presented here are 22 T cell receptor beta chains from one specimen sequenced in a study of blood T cell repertoires in COVID-19. Sequenced by immunoSEQ multiplex PCR; TCRdb stores in-frame clones only, minus some. The sample has more than 150,000 clones, approximately 88% seen once. Sequencing input: peripheral blood. Receptor source: a man aged 40-49 years with acute or convalescent COVID-19.

CDR3 bases: TGCGCCAGCAGCGCTGTAGATTCCGGGGCCAACGTCCTGACTTTC. Its protein is CASSAVDSGANVLTF. The rearrangement links TRBV5-1 to TRBJ2-6, with D hard to call. Germline V gives CDR1 SGHRS, CDR2 YFSETQ. The CDR3 extends over 15 amino acids. With 4 bases removed from V and 4 bases from J, the gap between germline ends came to 12 bases. The whole variable domain, filled in from reference TRBV5-1 and TRBJ2-6, reads KAGVTQTPRYLIKTRGQQVTLSCSPISGHRSVSWYQQTPGQGLQFLFEYFSETQRNKGNFPGRFSGRQFSNSRSEMNVSTLELGDSALYLCASSAVDSGANVLTFGAGSRLTVL.

The chain employs TRBV27 and TRBJ1-4, with TRBD1 identical over 7 bases. The length of the CDR3 is 14 residues. V shed 4 bases and J 5 bases; nucleotides not matched to a gene: 4. Germline V lookup: CDR1 MNHEY, CDR2 SMNVEV (reference sequence). CDR3 DNA sequence: TGTGCCAGCAGTTATCAGGGGGAGAATGAAAAACTGTTTTTT. This encodes CASSYQGENEKLFF.

This chain uses TRBV13 with TRBJ2-5; unclear D gene. In germline, CDR1 is PRHDT, CDR2 FYEKMQ (reference sequence). This CDR3 spans 15 amino acids. The ends were cut back, 6 bases at V and 0 bases at J, with 14 bases in the middle. The CDR3 is CASSRTPTDQETQYF. The CDR3 bases are TGTGCCAGCAGTCGTACTCCAACAGACCAAGAGACCCAGTACTTC.

This chain joins TRBV12-5 and TRBJ1-2; tentative D call: TRBD1 (6 bases). Trimming removed 6 bases at V and 3 bases at J, with 14 bases between. Germline V gene sequence: CDR1 LGHNT, CDR2 FRNRAP. There are 14 residues in the CDR3. CDR3 bases: TGTGCTAGTGGCCCCGGACAGCCCTACTATGGCTACACCTTC. Translating it yields CASGPGQPYYGYTF.

The gene calls are TRBV5-1 and TRBJ1-6, with 12 bases fitting TRBD1. After removal of 4 bases from V and 9 bases from J, the junction contained 11 bases not matched to a gene. CDR3 length equals 17 residues. Per the germline V gene, CDR1 is SGHRS and CDR2 is YFSETQ. CDR3 sequence: CASSRGDRGRSSSPLHF. CDR3 sequence (DNA): TGCGCCAGCAGCCGAGGGGACAGGGGGCGGTCAAGTTCACCCCTCCACTTT.

This chain joins TRBV28 and TRBJ1-5, with a weak D call TRBD1 (5 bases). CDR1 and CDR2 (germline): MDHEN, SYDVKM. This CDR3 contains 15 residues. V lost 1 base and J lost 7, with 14 bases in between. The CDR3 loop reads CASSLSSGFEQPQHF. CDR3 in DNA: TGTGCCAGCAGTTTATCATCAGGGTTTGAGCAGCCCCAGCATTTT.

This clone has just one count. Other DNA sequences from this sample encode an identical CDR3 as well. CDR3 amino acids: CASSLGGEKLFF. The CDR3 DNA follows: TGCGCCAGCAGCTTGGGCGGTGAAAAACTGTTTTTT. The chain couples TRBV5-1 to TRBJ1-4; D remains ambiguous. CDR1 is SGHRS and CDR2 is YFSETQ in the germline V gene. This CDR3 contains 12 residues. Trimming pared 0 bases from V and 7 bases from J, leaving 4 bases between.

V usage is TRBV9 and J usage is TRBJ1-2; D is ambiguous. CDR3 size: 14 residues. Germline lookup yields CDR1 SGDLS and CDR2 YYNGEE. Trimming took 3 bases from V and 1 from J, leaving 10 bases between them. This CDR3 reads CASSASGGNYGYTF. CDR3 nucleotides: TGTGCCAGCAGCGCAAGCGGAGGTAACTATGGCTACACCTTC. The full variable domain, in which reference TRBV9 and TRBJ1-2 provide the parts outside the CDR3, is DSGVTQTPKHLITATGQRVTLRCSPRSGDLSVYWYQQSLDQGLQFLIQYYNGEERAKGNILERFSAQQFPDLHSELNLSSLELGDSALYFCASSASGGNYGYTFGSGTRLTVV.

The chain couples TRBV6-1 to TRBJ1-5; 7 nucleotides align to TRBD1. The length of the CDR3 is 14 residues. V lost 1 base to trimming and J lost 9 bases; unmatched junction nucleotides: 6. Germline CDR1 MNHNS, CDR2 SASEGT. The CDR3 is CASSEGDRITPQHF. In DNA, the CDR3 is TGTGCCAGCAGTGAAGGGGACAGAATTACGCCCCAGCATTTT.

CDR3 DNA: TGTGCCAGCAGCCCCAGAACAGGGTGGGACGAGCAGTACTTC. Protein product: CASSPRTGWDEQYF. This chain connects TRBV6-2 or TRBV6-3 to TRBJ2-7, with a possible D match to TRBD1 (6 bases). The CDR3 contains 14 residues. Trimming stripped 6 bases from V and 5 bases from J, with 17 bases between. Per germline, CDR1 MNHEY and CDR2 SVGEGT.

V usage is TRBV2 and J usage is TRBJ2-2; 8 nucleotides align to TRBD1. V shed 7 bases and J 5 bases; nucleotides not matched to a gene: 9. This CDR3 spans 15 amino acids. Germline CDR1 and CDR2: SNHLY and FYNNEI. Written as DNA, the CDR3 is TGTGCCAGCACCCTCGGACAGGGATGGACCGGGGAGCTGTTTTTT. This codes for CASTLGQGWTGELFF.

V is TRBV7-9 and J is TRBJ1-5; possibly TRBD1 for D (5 bases). The CDR3 runs 14 residues. The V end lost 2 bases, the J end lost 5 bases, and 10 bases lay between the germline ends. The germline V gene has CDR1 SEHNR and CDR2 FQNEAQ (reference sequence). CDR3 amino acids: CASSLSGVDQPQHF. The CDR3 nucleotides read TGTGCCAGCAGCTTATCGGGGGTTGATCAGCCCCAGCATTTT.

The V and J genes are TRBV7-2 and TRBJ1-6; 8 nucleotides agree with TRBD1. The CDR3 has 14 amino acids. Losses at the gene ends were 5 bases for V and 7 bases for J; bases not matched to a gene: 4. CDR1 and CDR2 from the germline V gene are SGHTA and FQGNSA. The CDR3, as DNA: TGTGCCAGCAGCCGGACAGGGTACAATTCACCCCTCCACTTT. Its translation is CASSRTGYNSPLHF.

The rearrangement joins TRBV10-3 to TRBJ2-3, with D possibly being TRBD2 (5 bases). The CDR3 spans 17 residues. V was shortened by 6 bases and J by 0 bases, with 19 bases between the two germline ends. The germline V gene encodes CDR1 ENHRY and CDR2 SYGVKD. CDR3 in DNA: TGTGCCATCAGCAACTTACCGGGGAAAGGGAGCACAGATACGCAGTATTTT. It yields the protein CAISNLPGKGSTDTQYF.

The chain uses TRBV3-1 (or the pseudogene TRBV3-2) and TRBJ2-1; D call uncertain. Germline V CDR1 and CDR2: LGHDT, YNNKEL (reference sequence). This CDR3 has 14 amino acids. The V and J ends lost 0 bases and 7 bases respectively, with 10 bases between them. The CDR3 reads CASSQEGAVNEQFF. For the CDR3, the DNA is TGTGCCAGCAGCCAAGAAGGAGCCGTGAATGAGCAGTTCTTC.

On this clone: This specimen includes other DNA sequences encoding the same CDR3. The chain couples TRBV12-3 or TRBV12-4 to TRBJ2-7; D is possibly TRBD1 (6 bases). CDR3 length equals 12 residues. V was shortened by 6 bases and J by 4 bases, with 10 bases between the two germline ends. CDR3 sequence (DNA): TGTGCCAGCAGCCCCCAGGGGTACGAGCAGTACTTC. Its translation: CASSPQGYEQYF.

The chain employs TRBV7-2 and TRBJ1-5; D is unresolved. The CDR3 sequence is 15 residues long. Trimming took 7 bases from V and 4 from J, leaving 17 bases between them. Looked up from germline, CDR1 is SGHTA and CDR2 is FQGNSA. The CDR3: CASKLAVGENQPQHF. CDR3 DNA sequence: TGTGCCAGCAAGCTAGCGGTCGGGGAAAATCAGCCCCAGCATTTT.

The chain combines TRBV19 with TRBJ1-1; D is uncertain. V lost 7 bases and J 4 bases, leaving 13 bases between the germline ends. This CDR3 comprises 13 residues. Germline CDR1 reads LNHDA; CDR2 reads SQIVND (reference sequence). CDR3 in amino acids: CASIYTGGTEAFF. The CDR3, as DNA: TGTGCCAGTATTTATACGGGAGGCACTGAAGCTTTCTTT.

The chain carries TRBV24-1 and TRBJ2-3, with 10 nucleotides matching TRBD2. Germline values: CDR1 KGHDR, CDR2 SFDVKD. J lost 5 bases, V lost 9 bases, and 13 bases had no gene match. The CDR3 sequence is 16 residues long. CDR3 coding DNA: TGTGCCACCGGACCCTTCGAGCGGGGGGGCGTAGATACGCAGTATTTT. Translated: CATGPFERGGVDTQYF.

The chain combines TRBV30 with TRBJ1-3; no reliable D call. CDR1 and CDR2 from the germline V gene are GTSNPN and SVGIG (reference sequence). The CDR3 spans 13 residues. The V and J ends lost 4 bases and 0 bases respectively, with 7 bases between them. The CDR3 is CAWTSYSGNTIYF. The DNA for the CDR3 is TGTGCCTGGACCTCTTACTCTGGAAACACCATATATTTT.

The chain recombines TRBV6-6 with TRBJ1-5, with D unclear. Trimming removed 2 bases from V and 0 bases from J, with 11 bases in between. This CDR3 comprises 16 residues. Germline CDR1 is MNHNY and CDR2 is SVGAGI (reference sequence). CDR3 amino acids: CASSYGFRNSNQPQHF. The CDR3 DNA reads TGTGCCAGCAGTTACGGGTTCAGGAATAGCAATCAGCCCCAGCATTTT.

J is TRBJ2-5 and V is TRBV7-6; TRBD1 might be the D (7 bases). V shed 2 bases and J shed 6 bases, with 19 bases lying between them. This CDR3 contains 16 residues. The germline V gene encodes CDR1 SGHVS and CDR2 FNYEAQ. The CDR3 DNA is TGTGCCAGCAGCTTACCTGGGGGGACAGAAGGGAAGACCCAGTACTTC. Translation gives CASSLPGGTEGKTQYF.